This TCR beta chain was recorded in a study of a mutant IDH1 vaccine in newly diagnosed glioma. Overall study: Among treated patients, 62.5% were male and about 38% female, and mean age was approximately 40 years.

The CDR3 has 18 residues. Profiled with immunoSEQ multiplex PCR; TCRdb holds only in-frame clones, not every one. The table shows tens of thousands of clones, with 75% to 95% occurring only once. Time point denoted: week 5, during vaccination. Each vaccine dose was 300 ug of mutant IDH1 20-mer peptide, with topical imiquimod. A note on this clone: Its antigen is currently unknown.

Sequences were derived from PBMCs, sampled from a glioma patient whose treatment included an IDH1 peptide vaccine. The chain joins TRBV21-1 to TRBJ2-5; no DNA check was done on the table's D call, TRBD2. TRBV21-1 is a known pseudogene. The TCR originated in a woman aged 50 to 60 with glioma. CDR3 DNA sequence: TGTGCCAGCAGCAAAAATCTCCGGGGACTAGCGGGAGAGAAGACCCAGTACTTC. Protein: CASSKNLRGLAGEKTQYF.